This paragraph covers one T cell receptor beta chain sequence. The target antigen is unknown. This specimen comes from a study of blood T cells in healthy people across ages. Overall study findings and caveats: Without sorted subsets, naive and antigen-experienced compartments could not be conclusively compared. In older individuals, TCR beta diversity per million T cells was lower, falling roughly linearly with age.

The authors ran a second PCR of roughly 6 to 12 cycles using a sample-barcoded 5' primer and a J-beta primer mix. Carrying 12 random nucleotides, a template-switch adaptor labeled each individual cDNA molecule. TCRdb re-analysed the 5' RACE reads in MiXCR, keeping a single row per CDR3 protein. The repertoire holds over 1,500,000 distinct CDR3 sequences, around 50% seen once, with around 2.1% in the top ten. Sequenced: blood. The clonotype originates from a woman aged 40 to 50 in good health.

The CDR3 sequence: CATSDWAKGNEQFF. In nucleotides, the CDR3 is TGTGCCACCAGTGATTGGGCCAAGGGAAATGAGCAGTTCTTC. J is TRBJ2-1 and V is TRBV24-1; D call uncertain. Per germline, CDR1 KGHDR and CDR2 SFDVKD. The length of the CDR3 is 14 residues. V was cut by 2 bases and J by 7 bases, with 11 bases left in between.